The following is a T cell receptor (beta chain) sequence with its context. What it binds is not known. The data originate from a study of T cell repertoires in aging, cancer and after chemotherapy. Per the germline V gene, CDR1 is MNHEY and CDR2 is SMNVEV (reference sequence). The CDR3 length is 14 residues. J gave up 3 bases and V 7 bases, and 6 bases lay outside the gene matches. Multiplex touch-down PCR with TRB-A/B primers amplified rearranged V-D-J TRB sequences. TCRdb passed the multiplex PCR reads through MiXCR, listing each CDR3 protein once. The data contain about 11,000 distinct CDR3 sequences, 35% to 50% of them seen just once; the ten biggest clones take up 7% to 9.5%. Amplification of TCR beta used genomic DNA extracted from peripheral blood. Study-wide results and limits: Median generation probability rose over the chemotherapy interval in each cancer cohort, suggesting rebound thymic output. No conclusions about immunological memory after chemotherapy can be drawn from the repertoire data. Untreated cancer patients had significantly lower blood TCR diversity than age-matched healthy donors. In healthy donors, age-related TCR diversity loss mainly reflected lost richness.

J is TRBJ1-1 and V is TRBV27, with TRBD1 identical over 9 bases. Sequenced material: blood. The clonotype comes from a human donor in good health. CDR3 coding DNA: TGTGCCAGCATCCAACAGGGGGCTCACACTGAAGCTTTCTTT. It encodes CASIQQGAHTEAFF.